These 29 T cell receptor beta chains share one sample of origin, sequenced in a study of radiation and T cells in renal cell carcinoma (dated by TCRdb to 2018 to 2021). The library was obtained by the immunoSEQ multiplex PCR assay. Not all clones reach the TCRdb copy of this immuneACCESS table, which keeps in-frame sequences only. Checked studies attribute under half of the gap to unresolved V genes and leave the rest unexplained. The sample includes some 97,000 clones, with around 84% observed a single time. Together, the top ten hold around 7.7% of the sample. In light of the paper, this sample's time point label describes: blood 4 weeks post-SBRT, at nephrectomy. Interpreted using the paper, the treatment or condition label stands for: 15 Gy SBRT to primary tumor, nephrectomy 4 weeks later. The material sequenced was blood, taken from a patient whose treatment included radiotherapy and nephrectomy. All receptors derive from a man aged 55 to 69 with renal cell carcinoma.

The gene calls are TRBV7-9 and TRBJ2-2; no definite D call. The CDR3 runs 18 residues. Germline V gene data show CDR1 as SEHNR and CDR2 as FQNEAQ (reference sequence). Trimming stripped 5 bases from V and 3 bases from J, with 22 bases between. Written as DNA, the CDR3 is TGTGCCAGCAGCCTCCCCCTCCGTTCCGAACGATACACCGGGGAGCTGTTTTTT. This translates into CASSLPLRSERYTGELFF.

This chain connects TRBV6-1 to TRBJ2-2; D is possibly TRBD2 (6 bases). Trimming removed 4 bases at V and 6 bases at J, with 15 bases between. Germline CDR1 is MNHNS and CDR2 is SASEGT. The CDR3 covers 15 residues. CDR3 protein: CASSVLAGEAGELFF. CDR3 DNA: TGTGCCAGCAGTGTGTTGGCTGGGGAGGCCGGGGAGCTGTTTTTT.

The V gene is TRBV6-1, the J gene TRBJ2-7, with 14 bases lining up with TRBD2. CDR1 is MNHNS, CDR2 SASEGT, per germline. The CDR3 has 16 residues. Trimming cost V 1 base and J 3 bases; bases outside gene matches: 2. The CDR3 loop is CASSEGTSGRFYEQYF. As DNA, the CDR3 is TGTGCCAGCAGTGAAGGGACTAGCGGGAGGTTCTACGAGCAGTACTTC.

The V call is TRBV4-1, the J call TRBJ1-1, with no clear D. The CDR3 spans 16 residues. V lost 2 bases and J 0 bases, leaving 13 bases between the germline ends. Germline V gene lookup returns CDR1 MGHRA and CDR2 YSYEKL. The CDR3 coding sequence is TGCGCCAGCAGCCAAATCCCCTTGACGATGAACACTGAAGCTTTCTTT. Amino acids: CASSQIPLTMNTEAFF.

This clone was seen once. This chain links TRBV7-8 with TRBJ2-7, with D perhaps matching TRBD1 or TRBD2 (5 bases each). Germline lookup yields CDR1 SGHVS and CDR2 FQNEAQ. The CDR3 consists of 14 residues. With 6 bases removed from V and 3 bases from J, the gap between germline ends came to 15 bases. The CDR3 loop is CASSTGTVFYEQYF. CDR3 DNA sequence: TGTGCCAGCAGTACCGGGACCGTATTCTACGAGCAGTACTTC.

The CDR3 spells CASSLRQDAYEQYF. The CDR3 DNA follows: TGTGCCAGCAGCCTAAGACAGGACGCCTACGAGCAGTACTTC. The chain has TRBV6-5 and TRBJ2-7, with D perhaps matching TRBD1 (6 bases). The germline V gene has CDR1 MNHEY and CDR2 SVGAGI. This CDR3 region has 14 residues. Deletions cut 6 bases from V and 2 bases from J, with 14 bases between.

V usage is TRBV11-2 and J usage is TRBJ2-7; a possible D gene is TRBD2 (5 bases). Germline CDR1 reads SGHAT; CDR2 reads FQNNGV. The germline V and J ends were trimmed by 1 base and 6 bases, with 10 bases remaining between them. CDR3 length: 13 amino acids. The CDR3 DNA follows: TGTGCCAGCAGCTTAGGCAGGAGGAGCGAGCAGTACTTC. This encodes CASSLGRRSEQYF.

This chain connects TRBV7-9 to TRBJ1-6; 9 bases agree with TRBD1. The germline V gene has CDR1 SEHNR and CDR2 FQNEAQ (reference sequence). This CDR3 spans 15 amino acids. The J segment lost 8 bases and the V segment lost 5 bases, leaving 7 bases of the junction unmatched. CDR3 residues: CASSRAGTGHSPLHF. In nucleotides, the CDR3 is TGTGCCAGCAGCCGCGCCGGGACAGGGCATTCACCCCTCCACTTT.

The V call is TRBV6-5, the J call TRBJ2-7; 9 bases are shared with TRBD2. The J segment lost 3 bases and the V segment lost 8 bases, leaving 8 bases of the junction unmatched. Germline V lookup: CDR1 MNHEY, CDR2 SVGAGI. The CDR3 sequence is 14 residues long. In DNA, the CDR3 is TGTGCCAGCGGAGAGGGCGGGAGGGTCTACGAGCAGTACTTC. Translated: CASGEGGRVYEQYF.

The chain employs TRBV6-5 and TRBJ1-5; 8 bases line up with TRBD1. The CDR3 sequence is 14 residues long. CDR1 and CDR2 (germline): MNHEY, SVGAGI. With V trimmed by 6 bases and J by 2 bases, 3 bases remained unmatched. The CDR3 reads CASSPTGGNQPQHF. CDR3 coding DNA: TGTGCCAGCAGCCCGACAGGGGGCAATCAGCCCCAGCATTTT.

This chain connects TRBV7-2 to TRBJ2-3, with a weak D call TRBD1 (6 bases). V dropped 3 bases and J dropped 4 bases, with 14 bases sitting between them. Germline CDR1 is SGHTA and CDR2 is FQGNSA. This CDR3 region has 15 residues. The CDR3 sequence: CASSFRSGDADTQYF. The CDR3 coding sequence is TGTGCCAGCAGCTTTCGTTCAGGGGACGCAGATACGCAGTATTTT.

The sample holds a few counts of this clone. The chain carries TRBV7-2 and TRBJ2-7; no reliable D call. Between the trimmed V and J ends, which lost 1 base and 0 bases, there was a span of 10 bases. The CDR3 is 15 residues long. Germline CDR1 SGHTA, CDR2 FQGNSA. Here the CDR3 reads CASSLGVIRSYEQYF. The CDR3 coding sequence is TGTGCCAGCAGCTTAGGAGTGATCCGCTCCTACGAGCAGTACTTC.

As DNA, the CDR3 is TGCGCCAGCAGGGGTTACACTCTAAATGAGCAGTTCTTC. Amino acid sequence: CASRGYTLNEQFF. The V call is TRBV5-1, the J call TRBJ2-1; D not resolved. The CDR3 has 13 residues. The germline V gene encodes CDR1 SGHRS and CDR2 YFSETQ. Trimming took 5 bases from V and 7 from J, leaving 13 bases between them.

V is TRBV2 and J is TRBJ2-7, with D maybe TRBD2 (6 bases). CDR3 size: 18 residues. Germline assignment: CDR1 SNHLY and CDR2 FYNNEI. V gave up 5 bases and J gave up 5 bases, with 28 bases separating them. The CDR3 nucleotides read TGTGCCAGCAGTCCGGGAACCCGGAACCCCGATGGGAGGAACGAGCAGTACTTC. This gives the protein CASSPGTRNPDGRNEQYF.

The J gene is TRBJ2-5, the V gene TRBV6-6, with no clear D. The CDR3 sequence is 12 residues long. Germline lookup yields CDR1 MNHNY and CDR2 SVGAGI (reference sequence). With 1 base removed from V and 5 bases from J, the gap between germline ends came to 5 bases. CDR3 region: CASSYWAETQYF. In DNA, the CDR3 is TGTGCCAGCAGTTACTGGGCGGAGACCCAGTACTTC.

The CDR3 loop is CAWSLIGYYGYTF. The CDR3 coding sequence is TGTGCCTGGAGTTTGATAGGCTACTATGGCTACACCTTC. This chain joins TRBV30 and TRBJ1-2, with D unresolved. The CDR3 spans 13 residues. V lost 2 bases to trimming and J lost 3 bases, with 10 bases between them. CDR1 GTSNPN and CDR2 SVGIG come from the germline V gene (reference sequence).

The chain recombines TRBV5-6 with TRBJ2-3; possibly TRBD1 for D (5 bases). The germline gives CDR1 SGHDT, CDR2 YYEEEE. The CDR3 consists of 13 residues. Trimming pared 4 bases from V and 6 bases from J, leaving 12 bases between. The CDR3, as DNA: TGTGCCAGCAGCCAGGTAAACAGGGATACGCAGTATTTT. Its translation: CASSQVNRDTQYF.

Only a few counts were recorded for this clone. The chain links TRBV10-3 to TRBJ1-3; no reliable D call. Germline lookup yields CDR1 ENHRY and CDR2 SYGVKD. V dropped 11 bases and J dropped 1 base, with 9 bases sitting between them. The CDR3 length is 12 residues. CDR3 protein: CARSESGNTIYF. The CDR3 coding sequence is TGTGCCCGGAGCGAATCTGGAAACACCATATATTTT.

V is TRBV19 and J is TRBJ2-5; D is perhaps TRBD1 or TRBD2 (5 bases each). V was shortened by 3 bases and J by 4 bases, with 12 bases between the two germline ends. The CDR3 has 14 residues. Germline V CDR1 and CDR2: LNHDA, SQIVND (reference sequence). CDR3 nucleotides: TGTGCCAGTAGTATCCGGGGCATGGGAGAGACCCAGTACTTC. Translated: CASSIRGMGETQYF.

This clone came up once. The rearrangement links TRBV2 to TRBJ1-5, with D perhaps TRBD1 (5 bases). Looked up from germline, CDR1 is SNHLY and CDR2 is FYNNEI. The CDR3 is made up of 15 amino acids. V lost 4 bases to trimming and J lost 7 bases, with 17 bases between them. This chain's CDR3 is CASSGLQGRGQPQHF. CDR3 bases: TGTGCCAGCAGTGGACTTCAGGGAAGGGGACAGCCCCAGCATTTT. The variable domain in full, with the rest retrieved from reference TRBV2 and TRBJ1-5, is EPEVTQTPSHQVTQMGQEVILRCVPISNHLYFYWYRQILGQKVEFLVSFYNNEISEKSEIFDDQFSVERPDGSNFTLKIRSTKLEDSAMYFCASSGLQGRGQPQHFGDGTRLSIL.

The J gene is TRBJ2-5, the V gene TRBV5-1; D not certain. With 1 base removed from V and 2 bases from J, the gap between germline ends came to 6 bases. The germline gives CDR1 SGHRS, CDR2 YFSETQ. There are 13 residues in the CDR3. The CDR3 nucleotides are TGCGCCAGCAGCTTGTCTGGTCAAGAGACCCAGTACTTC. Translation gives CASSLSGQETQYF.

A note on this clone: The same CDR3 arises from other DNA sequences in this sample as well. The rearrangement joins TRBV7-9 to TRBJ1-2; D is undetermined. The CDR3 runs to 12 residues. Germline CDR1 SEHNR, CDR2 FQNEAQ (reference sequence). V gave up 3 bases and J gave up 4 bases, with 6 bases separating them. CDR3 nucleotide sequence: TGTGCCAGCAGCTTGGAGAGCTATGGCTACACCTTC. Its translation: CASSLESYGYTF.

The DNA of the CDR3 is TGCAGTGCTGAATGGGGGGATACGCAGTATTTT. It specifies CSAEWGDTQYF. The V call is TRBV20-1, the J call TRBJ2-3; TRBD1 or TRBD2 may be the D gene (5 bases each). The CDR3 spans 11 residues. Germline assignment: CDR1 DFQATT and CDR2 SNEGSKA (reference sequence). V was trimmed by 5 bases and J by 6 bases, leaving 9 bases between them.

The chain carries TRBV4-3 and TRBJ1-4; D possibly corresponds to TRBD1 (6 bases). Germline V CDR1 and CDR2: LGHNA, YSLEER. The CDR3 extends over 17 amino acids. Trimming shortened V by 0 bases and J by 7 bases, and 18 bases separated the two germline ends. Here the CDR3 reads CASSQDTGWGMGEKLFF. CDR3 bases: TGCGCCAGCAGCCAAGATACAGGGTGGGGTATGGGTGAAAAACTGTTTTTT.

CDR3 nucleotide sequence: TGTGCCTGGATTCCGGGACACTCATCGAACACCGGGGAGCTGTTTTTT. Its translation is CAWIPGHSSNTGELFF. The genes are TRBV30 and TRBJ2-2; TRBD1 might be the D (6 bases). Trimming cost V 4 bases and J 0 bases, with 15 bases left between them. The CDR3 loop spans 16 amino acids. Germline-derived CDR1 and CDR2 are GTSNPN and SVGIG (reference sequence). Supplemented by reference TRBV30 and TRBJ2-2, the full variable domain reads SQTIHQWPATLVQPVGSPLSLECTVEGTSNPNLYWYRQAAGRGLQLLFYSVGIGQISSEVPQNLSASRPQDRQFILSSKKLLLSDSGFYLCAWIPGHSSNTGELFFGEGSRLTVL.

J is TRBJ2-7 and V is TRBV5-4, with TRBD1 identical over 7 bases. Trimming cost V 1 base and J 8 bases; bases outside gene matches: 9. Germline V CDR1 and CDR2: SGHNT, YYREEE (reference sequence). This CDR3 has 14 residues. CDR3 DNA sequence: TGTGCCAGCAGCTTGCCCCGACAGGGTCGCAAGCAGTACTTC. As protein: CASSLPRQGRKQYF.

The V gene is TRBV28, the J gene TRBJ2-7, with TRBD2 identical over 9 bases. The trim removed 0 bases at V and 10 bases at J, leaving 7 bases unmatched. Germline V gene lookup returns CDR1 MDHEN and CDR2 SYDVKM. This CDR3 has 14 residues. The CDR3 protein is CASSLWLAGGPQYF. Written as DNA, the CDR3 is TGTGCCAGCAGTTTATGGCTGGCGGGAGGGCCTCAGTACTTC.

The chain combines TRBV27 with TRBJ2-5; D perhaps matches TRBD2 (5 bases). CDR1 and CDR2 from the germline V gene are MNHEY and SMNVEV (reference sequence). Trimming left V 5 bases short and J 6 bases short, with 13 bases between. CDR3 size: 13 residues. The CDR3 nucleotides are TGTGCCAGCAGTCCCGCTGCCGGGAAGACCCAGTACTTC. Its translation: CASSPAAGKTQYF.

The rearrangement uses TRBV27 and TRBJ2-5; a weak D match, TRBD2 (6 bases). The length of the CDR3 is 13 residues. Between the trimmed V and J ends, which lost 2 bases and 5 bases, there was a span of 9 bases. Germline CDR1 is MNHEY and CDR2 is SMNVEV (reference sequence). DNA for the CDR3: TGTGCCAGCAGTTTAGGTGGGAGGGAGACCCAGTACTTC. Translation: CASSLGGRETQYF.